Following are 9 T cell receptor beta chains from one sample sequenced in a study of CD8 T cells in Susac syndrome. Random hexamers were used to reverse transcribe the RNA input (roughly 0.5 to 1 ug). A single record per CDR3 protein comes from TCRdb applying MiXCR to the immunoSEQ multiplex PCR reads. The data contain about 150,000 distinct CDR3 sequences, just under 95% of them singletons. Sequenced sample: CD8+ T cells from PBMCs. These receptors were obtained from a human donor with multiple sclerosis.

The chain couples TRBV20-1 to TRBJ2-1; D is perhaps TRBD1 or TRBD2 (5 bases each). Per the germline V gene, CDR1 is DFQATT and CDR2 is SNEGSKA (reference sequence). There are 14 residues in the CDR3. V gave up 0 bases and J gave up 10 bases, with 16 bases separating them. The DNA of the CDR3 is TGCAGTGCTAGAGACCGGGACGGCCGACGGGAGCAGTTCTTC. Its protein is CSARDRDGRREQFF.

The count of this clonotype is one. The chain employs TRBV4-2 and TRBJ2-3, with D possibly TRBD2 on 6 matching bases. Germline CDR1 and CDR2: LGHNA and YNFKEQ. This CDR3 has 14 residues. Trimming stripped 3 bases from V and 4 bases from J, with 11 bases between. The CDR3 DNA reads TGTGCCAGCAGCCAGGCGGGGCCTTCAGATACGCAGTATTTT. This gives the protein CASSQAGPSDTQYF.

The chain links TRBV6-6 to TRBJ1-5; the match to TRBD1 covers 7 bases. The germline CDR1 and CDR2 sequences are MNHNY and SVGAGI (reference sequence). Trimming took 10 bases from V and 1 from J; bases not matched to a gene: 10. CDR3 length equals 15 residues. CDR3 sequence (DNA): TGTGCCACCCAGGGGGAGCCCATGAGCAATCAGCCCCAGCATTTT. Its protein is CATQGEPMSNQPQHF.

The CDR3 coding sequence is TGTGCCAGCAGCCAAAGGGAGCAAACCTACGAGCAGTACTTC. Its protein product is CASSQREQTYEQYF. The chain combines TRBV3-1 with TRBJ2-7, with D tentatively TRBD2 (5 bases). Looked up from germline, CDR1 is LGHDT and CDR2 is YNNKEL (reference sequence). V lost 2 bases to trimming and J lost 2 bases, with 10 bases between them. This CDR3 comprises 14 residues.

This clonotype was detected only once. This chain links TRBV20-1 with TRBJ1-6; 11 bases line up with TRBD1. V trimming: 6 bases; J trimming: 14 bases; junction bases outside the gene matches: 6. This CDR3 is built from 12 residues. Germline CDR1 and CDR2: DFQATT and SNEGSKA (reference sequence). The CDR3 nucleotides read TGCAGTGCCTACGGACAGGGGGCAGCCCTCCACTTT. Translating it yields CSAYGQGAALHF.

V gene TRBV5-4 combines with J gene TRBJ1-6, with a tentative D call TRBD1 (5 bases). Trimming cost V 3 bases and J 14 bases, with 12 bases left between them. The germline V gene has CDR1 SGHNT and CDR2 YYREEE (reference sequence). This CDR3 comprises 12 residues. The CDR3, as DNA: TGTGCCAGCAGCTCCCCCGGGACGGCCCTCCACTTT. It is translated as CASSSPGTALHF.

The chain links TRBV7-8 to TRBJ2-1; D is unclear. The CDR3 runs to 12 residues. V lost 5 bases and J 8 bases, leaving 10 bases between the germline ends. Per germline, CDR1 SGHVS and CDR2 FQNEAQ. DNA for the CDR3: TGTGCCAGCAGCCCCCTAAAGGATGAGCAGTTCTTC. It encodes CASSPLKDEQFF.

This clonotype was found a few times. The chain recombines TRBV7-9 with TRBJ2-6; no definite D call. CDR1 and CDR2 from the germline V gene are SEHNR and FQNEAQ (reference sequence). The CDR3 is 13 amino acids. V lost 5 bases, J lost 2 bases, and 4 bases lay in between. The CDR3 bases are TGTGCCAGCAGCCCTCCTGGGGCCAACGTCCTGACTTTC. It yields the protein CASSPPGANVLTF.

The chain combines TRBV7-9 with TRBJ2-3, with D unclear. Germline CDR1 reads SEHNR; CDR2 reads FQNEAQ (reference sequence). V lost 5 bases, J lost 3 bases, and 12 bases lay in between. The CDR3 is 14 residues long. The CDR3 DNA reads as TGTGCCAGCAGCCACCCGCTTGGGACAGATACGCAGTATTTT. It is translated as CASSHPLGTDTQYF. Combining the CDR3 with reference TRBV7-9 and TRBJ2-3 gives the whole variable domain DTGVSQNPRHKITKRGQNVTFRCDPISEHNRLYWYRQTLGQGPEFLTYFQNEAQLEKSRLLSDRFSAERPKGSFSTLEIQRTEQGDSAMYLCASSHPLGTDTQYFGPGTRLTVL.